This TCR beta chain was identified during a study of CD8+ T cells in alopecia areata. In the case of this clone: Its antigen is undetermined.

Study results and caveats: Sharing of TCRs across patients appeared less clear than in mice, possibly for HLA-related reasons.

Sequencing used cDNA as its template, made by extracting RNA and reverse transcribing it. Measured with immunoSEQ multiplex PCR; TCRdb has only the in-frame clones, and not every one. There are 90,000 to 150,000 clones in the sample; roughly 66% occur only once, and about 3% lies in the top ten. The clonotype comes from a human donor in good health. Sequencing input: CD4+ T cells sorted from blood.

CDR3 in DNA: TGCGCCAGCAGCTTGGAAACACCGCCAGAGACCCAGTACTTC. It translates to CASSLETPPETQYF. The chain carries TRBV5-1 and TRBJ2-5; D call uncertain. The germline V gene encodes CDR1 SGHRS and CDR2 YFSETQ. The CDR3 sequence is 14 residues long. Trimming removed 0 bases at V and 4 bases at J, with 10 bases between.